Below are 5 T cell receptor beta chains sequenced from a single sample in a study of blood T cell repertoires in COVID-19. TCRdb keeps only in-frame clones here, not all; method: immunoSEQ multiplex PCR. The data contain hundreds of thousands of clones, roughly 87% of them singletons. Sequenced: peripheral blood. The origin of the receptors is a young man with active or convalescent COVID-19.

V is TRBV4-1 and J is TRBJ2-7; 7 bases fit TRBD2. This CDR3 is built from 16 residues. V gave up 3 bases and J gave up 5 bases; unmatched junction bases: 13. Per the germline V gene, CDR1 is MGHRA and CDR2 is YSYEKL. The CDR3 region is CASSHTKAGLVDEQYF. Here the CDR3 DNA reads TGCGCCAGCAGCCATACTAAAGCGGGACTCGTGGACGAGCAGTACTTC.

In this sample, this clone turned up once. The rearrangement links TRBV5-4 to TRBJ2-1; weak D call: TRBD1 (6 bases). Trimming pared 4 bases from V and 4 bases from J, leaving 12 bases between. Germline CDR1 and CDR2: SGHNT and YYREEE (reference sequence). The CDR3 totals 14 residues. The CDR3 sequence: CASSPGTLYNEQFF. CDR3 bases: TGTGCCAGCAGCCCCGGGACATTATACAATGAGCAGTTCTTC.

The V and J genes are TRBV19 and TRBJ1-4, with a tentative D call TRBD1 (6 bases). Germline CDR1 reads LNHDA; CDR2 reads SQIVND (reference sequence). The CDR3 has 14 amino acids. CDR3 in amino acids: CVSDTGTTNEKLFF. CDR3 DNA: TGTGTCAGCGATACAGGGACGACTAATGAAAAACTGTTTTTT.

The chain is built from TRBV5-1 and TRBJ2-2, with D uncertain. The length of the CDR3 is 13 residues. V gave up 0 bases and J gave up 6 bases, with 6 bases separating them. From germline, CDR1 is SGHRS and CDR2 YFSETQ. CDR3 residues: CASSLEIAGELFF. Written as DNA, the CDR3 is TGCGCCAGCAGCTTGGAAATAGCCGGGGAGCTGTTTTTT.

This chain uses TRBV6-2 or TRBV6-3 with TRBJ1-5; 11 bases agree with TRBD1. This CDR3 spans 18 amino acids. In germline, CDR1 is MNHEY, CDR2 SVGEGT. V gave up 2 bases and J gave up 1 base; unmatched junction bases: 7. In nucleotides, the CDR3 is TGTGCCAGCAGTTACAGGACAGGGGGCGGACGGAGCAATCAGCCCCAGCATTTT. This encodes CASSYRTGGGRSNQPQHF.